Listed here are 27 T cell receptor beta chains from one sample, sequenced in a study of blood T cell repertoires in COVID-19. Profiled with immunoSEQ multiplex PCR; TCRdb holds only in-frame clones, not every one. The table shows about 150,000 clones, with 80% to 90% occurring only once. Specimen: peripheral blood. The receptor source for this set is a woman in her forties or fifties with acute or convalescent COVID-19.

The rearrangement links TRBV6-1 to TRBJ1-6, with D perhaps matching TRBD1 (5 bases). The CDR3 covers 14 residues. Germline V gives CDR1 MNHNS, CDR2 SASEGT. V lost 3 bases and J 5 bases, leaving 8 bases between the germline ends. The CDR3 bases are TGTGCCAGCAGTGAGTCAGGGAATAATTCACCCCTCCACTTT. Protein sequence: CASSESGNNSPLHF.

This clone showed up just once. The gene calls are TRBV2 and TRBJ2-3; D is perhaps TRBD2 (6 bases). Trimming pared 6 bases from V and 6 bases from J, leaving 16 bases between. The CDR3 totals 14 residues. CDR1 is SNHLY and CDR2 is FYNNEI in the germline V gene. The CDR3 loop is CASRPGGSTDTQYF. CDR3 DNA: TGTGCCAGCAGGCCAGGAGGGTCAACCGATACGCAGTATTTT.

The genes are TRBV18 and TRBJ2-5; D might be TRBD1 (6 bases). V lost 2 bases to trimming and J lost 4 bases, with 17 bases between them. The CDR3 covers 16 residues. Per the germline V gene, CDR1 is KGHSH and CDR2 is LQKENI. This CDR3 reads CASSPTQGMVLETQYF. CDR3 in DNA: TGTGCCAGCTCACCAACCCAGGGGATGGTACTAGAGACCCAGTACTTC.

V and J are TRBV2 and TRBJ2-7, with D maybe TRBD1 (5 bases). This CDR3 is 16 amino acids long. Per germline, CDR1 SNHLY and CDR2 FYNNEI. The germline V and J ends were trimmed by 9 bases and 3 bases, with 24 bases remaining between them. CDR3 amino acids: CASGAASPKIDYEQYF. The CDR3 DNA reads TGTGCCAGTGGGGCCGCGTCGCCCAAAATAGACTACGAGCAGTACTTC. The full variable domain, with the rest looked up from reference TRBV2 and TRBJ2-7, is EPEVTQTPSHQVTQMGQEVILRCVPISNHLYFYWYRQILGQKVEFLVSFYNNEISEKSEIFDDQFSVERPDGSNFTLKIRSTKLEDSAMYFCASGAASPKIDYEQYFGPGTRLTVT.

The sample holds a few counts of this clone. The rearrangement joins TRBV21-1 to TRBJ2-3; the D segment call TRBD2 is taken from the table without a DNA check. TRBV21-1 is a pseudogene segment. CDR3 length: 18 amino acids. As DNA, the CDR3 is TGTGCCAGCAGCAACCAGGGGTCGAGCGGGGGGATTGCAGATACGCAGTATTTT. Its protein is CASSNQGSSGGIADTQYF.

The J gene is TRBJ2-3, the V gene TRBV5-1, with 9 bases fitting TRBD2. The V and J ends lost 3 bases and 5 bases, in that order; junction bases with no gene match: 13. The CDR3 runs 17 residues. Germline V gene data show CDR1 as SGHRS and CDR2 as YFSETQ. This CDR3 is CASSSSASGVQVDTQYF. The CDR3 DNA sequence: TGCGCCAGCAGCTCTTCCGCTAGCGGGGTTCAGGTAGATACGCAGTATTTT.

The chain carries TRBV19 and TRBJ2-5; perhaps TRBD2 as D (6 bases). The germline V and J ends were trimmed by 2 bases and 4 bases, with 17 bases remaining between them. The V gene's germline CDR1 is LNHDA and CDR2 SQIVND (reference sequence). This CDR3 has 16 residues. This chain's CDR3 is CASSITNGGTGETQYF. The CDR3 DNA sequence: TGTGCCAGTAGTATAACCAATGGGGGGACGGGAGAGACCCAGTACTTC.

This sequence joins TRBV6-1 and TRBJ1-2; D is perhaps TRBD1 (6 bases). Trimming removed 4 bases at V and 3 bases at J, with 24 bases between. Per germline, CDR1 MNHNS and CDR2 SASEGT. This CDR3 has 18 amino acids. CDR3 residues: CASSAPGALQGGDYGYTF. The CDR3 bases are TGTGCCAGCAGTGCACCCGGGGCCCTACAGGGTGGCGACTATGGCTACACCTTC.

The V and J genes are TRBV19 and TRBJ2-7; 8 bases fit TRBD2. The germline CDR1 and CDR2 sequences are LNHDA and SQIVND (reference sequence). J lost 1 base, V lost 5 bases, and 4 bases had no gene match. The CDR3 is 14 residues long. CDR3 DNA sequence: TGTGCCAGTAGTCGGAGCGGGGGATCCTACGAGCAGTACTTC. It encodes CASSRSGGSYEQYF.

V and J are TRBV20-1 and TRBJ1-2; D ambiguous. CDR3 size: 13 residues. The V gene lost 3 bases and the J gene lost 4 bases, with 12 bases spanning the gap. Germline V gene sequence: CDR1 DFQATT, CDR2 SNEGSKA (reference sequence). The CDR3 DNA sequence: TGCAGTGCTAGTTTGGGAGGACCCTATGGCTACACCTTC. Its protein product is CSASLGGPYGYTF.

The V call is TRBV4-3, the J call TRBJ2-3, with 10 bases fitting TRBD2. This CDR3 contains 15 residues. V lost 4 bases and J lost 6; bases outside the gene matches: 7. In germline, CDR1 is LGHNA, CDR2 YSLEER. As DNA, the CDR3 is TGCGCCAGCAGCCTCGGGACTAGCGCGGGTGATACGCAGTATTTT. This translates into CASSLGTSAGDTQYF.

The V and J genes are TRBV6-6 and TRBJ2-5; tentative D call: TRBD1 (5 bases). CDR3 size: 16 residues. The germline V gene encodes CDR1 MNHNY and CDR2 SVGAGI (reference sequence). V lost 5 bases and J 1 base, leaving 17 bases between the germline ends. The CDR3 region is CASSRQFPEPQETQYF. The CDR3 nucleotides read TGTGCCAGCAGTCGACAGTTCCCCGAACCCCAAGAGACCCAGTACTTC.

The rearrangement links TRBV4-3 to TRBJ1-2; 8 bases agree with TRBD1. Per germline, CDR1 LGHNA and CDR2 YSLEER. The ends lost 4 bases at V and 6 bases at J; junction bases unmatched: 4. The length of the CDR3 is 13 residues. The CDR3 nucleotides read TGCGCCAGCAGCCGAGGACAGGGTGATGGCTACACCTTC. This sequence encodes CASSRGQGDGYTF.

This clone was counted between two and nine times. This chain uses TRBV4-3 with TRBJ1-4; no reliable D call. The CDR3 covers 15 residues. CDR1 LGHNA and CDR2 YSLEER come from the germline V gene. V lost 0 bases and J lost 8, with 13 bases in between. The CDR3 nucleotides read TGCGCCAGCAGCCAAGAACCGGGATTTGGGGAAAAACTGTTTTTT. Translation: CASSQEPGFGEKLFF.

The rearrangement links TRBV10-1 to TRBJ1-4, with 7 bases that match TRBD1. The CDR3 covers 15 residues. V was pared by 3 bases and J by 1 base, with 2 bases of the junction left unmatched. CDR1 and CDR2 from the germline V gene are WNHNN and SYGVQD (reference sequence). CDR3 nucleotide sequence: TGCGCCAGCAGTGACCACAGGGGAACTAATGAAAAACTGTTTTTT. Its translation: CASSDHRGTNEKLFF.

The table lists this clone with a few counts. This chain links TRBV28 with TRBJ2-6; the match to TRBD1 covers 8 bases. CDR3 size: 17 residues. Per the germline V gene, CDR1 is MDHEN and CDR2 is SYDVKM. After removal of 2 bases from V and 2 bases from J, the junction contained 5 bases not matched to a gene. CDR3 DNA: TGTGCCAGCAGTTTAAGGCAGGGGGCGGCTGGGGCCAACGTCCTGACTTTC. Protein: CASSLRQGAAGANVLTF.

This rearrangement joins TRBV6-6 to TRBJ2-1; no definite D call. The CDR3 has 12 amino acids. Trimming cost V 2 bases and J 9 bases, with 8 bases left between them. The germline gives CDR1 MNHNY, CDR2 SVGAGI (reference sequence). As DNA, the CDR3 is TGTGCCAGCAGTTACATTAATTCTGAGCAGTTCTTC. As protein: CASSYINSEQFF.

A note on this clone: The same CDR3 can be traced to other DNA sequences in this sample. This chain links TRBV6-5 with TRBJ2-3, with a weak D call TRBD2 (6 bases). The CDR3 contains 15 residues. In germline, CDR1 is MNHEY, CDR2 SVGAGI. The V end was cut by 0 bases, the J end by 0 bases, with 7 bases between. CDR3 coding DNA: TGTGCCAGCAGTTACTCGGGGAGGAGCACAGATACGCAGTATTTT. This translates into CASSYSGRSTDTQYF.

CDR3 sequence: CASSPTRRRGPYEQYF. CDR3 in DNA: TGTGCCAGCAGCCCCACCCGGAGGCGCGGACCCTACGAGCAGTACTTC. The chain joins TRBV11-2 to TRBJ2-7, with D perhaps matching TRBD2 (5 bases). Trimming removed 5 bases from V and 2 bases from J, with 19 bases in between. The CDR3 is made up of 16 amino acids. From germline, CDR1 is SGHAT and CDR2 FQNNGV.

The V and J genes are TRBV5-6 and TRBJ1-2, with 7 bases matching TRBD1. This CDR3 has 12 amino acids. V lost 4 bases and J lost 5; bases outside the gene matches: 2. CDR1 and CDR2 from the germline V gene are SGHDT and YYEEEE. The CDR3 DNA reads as TGTGCCAGCAGCCTACAGGGGTATGGCTACACCTTC. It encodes CASSLQGYGYTF.

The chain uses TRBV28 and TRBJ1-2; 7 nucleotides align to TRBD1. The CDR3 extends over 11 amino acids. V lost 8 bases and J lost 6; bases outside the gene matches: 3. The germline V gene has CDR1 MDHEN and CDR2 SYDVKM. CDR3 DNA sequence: TGTGCCAGCGGGACAGTGGATGGCTACACCTTC. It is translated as CASGTVDGYTF.

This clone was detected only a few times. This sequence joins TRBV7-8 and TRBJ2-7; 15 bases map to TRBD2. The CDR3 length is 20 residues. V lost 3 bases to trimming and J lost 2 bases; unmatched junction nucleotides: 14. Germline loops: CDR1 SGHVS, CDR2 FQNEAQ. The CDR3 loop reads CASSLARTGTSGGNPYEQYF. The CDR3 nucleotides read TGTGCCAGCAGCTTGGCTCGAACCGGGACTAGCGGGGGGAATCCCTACGAGCAGTACTTC.

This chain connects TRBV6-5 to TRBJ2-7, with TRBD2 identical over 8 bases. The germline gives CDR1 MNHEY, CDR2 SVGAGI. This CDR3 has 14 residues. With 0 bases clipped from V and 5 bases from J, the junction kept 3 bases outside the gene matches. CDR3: CASSYSTGGDEQYF. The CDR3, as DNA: TGTGCCAGCAGTTACTCGACCGGGGGGGACGAGCAGTACTTC.

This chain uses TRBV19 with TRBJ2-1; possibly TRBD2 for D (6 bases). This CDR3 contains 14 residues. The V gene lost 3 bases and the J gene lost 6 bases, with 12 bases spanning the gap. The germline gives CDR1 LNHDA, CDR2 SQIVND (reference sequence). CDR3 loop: CASSMREPINEQFF. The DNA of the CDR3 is TGTGCCAGTAGTATGCGGGAACCCATCAATGAGCAGTTCTTC.

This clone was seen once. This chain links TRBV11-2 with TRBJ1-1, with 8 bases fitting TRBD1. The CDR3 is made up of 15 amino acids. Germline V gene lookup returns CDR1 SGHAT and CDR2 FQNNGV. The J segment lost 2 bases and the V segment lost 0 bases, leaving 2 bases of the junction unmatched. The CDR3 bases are TGTGCCAGCAGCTTAGAGGCAGGGGGCAACACTGAAGCTTTCTTT. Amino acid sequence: CASSLEAGGNTEAFF.

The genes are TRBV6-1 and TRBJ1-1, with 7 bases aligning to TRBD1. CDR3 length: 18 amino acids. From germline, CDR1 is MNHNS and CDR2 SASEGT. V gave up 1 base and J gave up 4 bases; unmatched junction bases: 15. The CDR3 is CASSEVQGKGLRGTEAFF. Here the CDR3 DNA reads TGTGCCAGCAGTGAAGTACAGGGGAAGGGATTGAGAGGCACTGAAGCTTTCTTT.

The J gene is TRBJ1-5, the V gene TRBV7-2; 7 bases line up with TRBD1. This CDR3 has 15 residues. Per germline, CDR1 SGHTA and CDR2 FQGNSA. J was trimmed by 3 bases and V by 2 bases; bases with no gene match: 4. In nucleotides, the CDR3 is TGTGCCAGCAGCTTAAACAGGGGACCCAATCAGCCCCAGCATTTT. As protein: CASSLNRGPNQPQHF.